This is a list of T cell receptor beta chains from one sample in a study of cytotoxic CD8 clonotypes in ibrutinib-treated CLL. Generated by immunoSEQ multiplex PCR, the TCRdb table keeps only in-frame clones and is missing some. The sample yields tens of thousands of clones, roughly 65% seen once. Sequencing used PBMCs, obtained after 24 months of ibrutinib treatment. The receptors stem from a human donor with chronic lymphocytic leukemia. Each CDR3 is given with its conserved first and last residue. Fields, in order: V gene, CDR3 protein.

v_call: TRBV5-4; cdr3_aa: CASSFGARTEAFF
v_call: TRBV4-1; cdr3_aa: CASSRDSSYNEQFF
v_call: TRBV27; cdr3_aa: CASSPGQGPAQYF
v_call: TRBV7-9; cdr3_aa: CASSLGQGIGEKLFF
v_call: TRBV7-9; cdr3_aa: CASSSGRGQEAFF
v_call: TRBV27; cdr3_aa: CASSLGMQYGYTF
v_call: TRBV15; cdr3_aa: CATSIDRDYEQYF
v_call: TRBV7-9; cdr3_aa: CASSYDRDTEAFF
v_call: TRBV2; cdr3_aa: CASSNGPGYGYTF
v_call: TRBV2; cdr3_aa: CASSSGTGAGEQYF
v_call: TRBV15; cdr3_aa: CATSRVGGTYEQYF
v_call: TRBV4-2; cdr3_aa: CASSHGTGDQETQYF
v_call: TRBV5-1; cdr3_aa: CASSLAATNEKLFF
v_call: TRBV5-6; cdr3_aa: CASSLGVRETQYF
v_call: TRBV4-1; cdr3_aa: CASSRDRANSPLHF
v_call: TRBV7-9; cdr3_aa: CASSLGGLTYEQYF
v_call: TRBV19; cdr3_aa: CASSIQRADTGELFF
v_call: TRBV29-1; cdr3_aa: CSASADRGVNEQYF
v_call: TRBV5-6; cdr3_aa: CASNPWGVHEQYF
v_call: TRBV5-6; cdr3_aa: CASSLTAARSINQPQHF
v_call: TRBV18; cdr3_aa: CASSRTEPYEQYF
v_call: TRBV5-6; cdr3_aa: CASSSLLAGGTDTQYF